The sequence of this TCR beta chain was determined in a study of T cell responses to AZD1222 COVID-19 vaccine. Here immunoSEQ multiplex PCR was the method, and the copy in TCRdb shows in-frame clones only, minus some. The sample records 120,000 or so clones, 90% to 95% being singletons. The study's findings and limits: Of the AZD1222 recipients, only five to seven were seropositive at baseline. Targets within unmutated variant regions were reportedly found for nearly half of spike-specific TCRs. Vaccine-associated CD4 TCRs spanned spike, dominant at 160-218 and 743-854. Repertoires were collected only later (after the peak T cell response had occurred).

This CDR3 has 15 residues. Per the germline V gene, CDR1 is SGHDT and CDR2 is YYEEEE. V lost 2 bases to trimming and J lost 8 bases, with 14 bases between them. In regard to this clone: Its specificity is not known.

This sequence was found in an adult in good health. The chain joins TRBV5-6 to TRBJ1-6; no clear D gene. The input for sequencing was peripheral blood, taken on day 0 of AZD1222 vaccination. The CDR3 loop is CASSFRAVVHSPLHF. DNA for the CDR3: TGTGCCAGCAGCTTTAGGGCGGTTGTACATTCACCCCTCCACTTT.